This TCR beta chain derives from a study of memory CD4+ T cells and cytomegalovirus serostatus. Study-wide findings and caveats: Suggested: most of the CMV-linked TCR signature lies in CD4+ memory cells.

The ends lost 10 bases at V and 0 bases at J; junction bases unmatched: 9. Germline CDR1 SGDLS, CDR2 YYNGEE. CDR3 size: 14 residues. On this clone: The antigen is unknown.

The sort gate was single viable CD3+CD4+CD8-CD45RO+ cells for memory CD4+ T cells. Serum IgG to CMV pp150, pp28, p38 and p52 defined serostatus. Positive selection with CD4 microbeads enriched total CD4+ T cells. Sequencing was performed with immunoSEQ multiplex PCR; in TCRdb, only in-frame clones are kept and a portion is missing. The repertoire holds about 38,000 clones, with 79% as singletons. The source material was memory CD4+ T cells from blood. The chain couples TRBV9 to TRBJ1-1, with 7 nucleotides matching TRBD1. This sequence originates from an adult in good health and CMV-seropositive. CDR3 loop: CAVTGTEMNTEAFF. As DNA, the CDR3 is TGTGCCGTTACTGGGACAGAAATGAACACTGAAGCTTTCTTT.